The next 24 T cell receptor beta chains were all read from a single sample in a study of cytomegalovirus exposure and HLA in healthy donors. PCR involved 60 Vbeta and 13 Jbeta primers. The method was immunoSEQ multiplex PCR; TCRdb's version includes in-frame clones alone and lacks a portion of them. The sample includes roughly 190,000 clones, about 12% seen only once; the top ten take less than 8.5%. Sequenced input: PBMCs. These receptors came from a man in his fifties in good health and CMV-seropositive.

This clone occurred once. The chain combines TRBV9 with TRBJ2-1; the match to TRBD2 covers 10 bases. Germline CDR1 SGDLS, CDR2 YYNGEE. V dropped 3 bases and J dropped 0; count of bases not matched to a gene: 6. The CDR3 is made up of 17 amino acids. Written as DNA, the CDR3 is TGTGCCAGCAGCGGACCGTTAGCGGGGGGCTCCTACAATGAGCAGTTCTTC. Its protein product is CASSGPLAGGSYNEQFF. Full variable domain (rest looked up from reference TRBV9 and TRBJ2-1): DSGVTQTPKHLITATGQRVTLRCSPRSGDLSVYWYQQSLDQGLQFLIQYYNGEERAKGNILERFSAQQFPDLHSELNLSSLELGDSALYFCASSGPLAGGSYNEQFFGPGTRLTVL.

The count of this clone is one. A junction boundary mismatches the germline segment, possibly from a read error. This chain links TRBV6-1 with TRBJ1-4; D is unclear. The germline V gene encodes CDR1 MNHNS and CDR2 SASEGT. This CDR3 contains 17 residues. CDR3 region: CASSEAVPYLSGEKLFF. The CDR3 DNA is TGTGCCAGCAGTGAAGCTGTCCCCTACTTATCGGGTGAAAAGCTGTTTTTT.

The chain is built from TRBV2 and TRBJ1-1, with unresolved D. The CDR3 is 12 residues long. Per the germline V gene, CDR1 is SNHLY and CDR2 is FYNNEI. The CDR3 DNA follows: TGTGTCGGCACCGAGGGTGGCACTGAAGCTTTCTTT. It yields the protein CVGTEGGTEAFF.

This clone was detected only a few times. The rearrangement joins TRBV5-4 to TRBJ2-3, with D perhaps matching TRBD1 (5 bases). With 4 bases removed from V and 8 bases from J, the gap between germline ends came to 23 bases. CDR1 is SGHNT and CDR2 is YYREEE in the germline V gene (reference sequence). The CDR3 sequence is 16 residues long. CDR3 in DNA: TGTGCCAGCAGCCCCCGCGCACAGGCCGAAGTTGGTACGCAGTATTTT. Translating gives CASSPRAQAEVGTQYF.

The chain links TRBV7-2 to TRBJ2-1, with D maybe TRBD2 (5 bases). The CDR3 sequence is 15 residues long. Trimming took 0 bases from V and 2 from J, leaving 8 bases between them. Germline-derived CDR1 and CDR2 are SGHTA and FQGNSA. CDR3 DNA sequence: TGTGCCAGCAGCTTAGCCGACGGGGCCTACAATGAGCAGTTCTTC. It specifies CASSLADGAYNEQFF.

The sample holds a few counts of this clone. This chain joins TRBV5-1 and TRBJ2-7; D is uncertain. V dropped 0 bases and J dropped 2 bases, with 12 bases sitting between them. In germline, CDR1 is SGHRS, CDR2 YFSETQ. CDR3 length equals 15 residues. The CDR3: CASSLASGMTYEQYV. Here the CDR3 DNA reads TGCGCCAGCAGCTTGGCTTCAGGAATGACCTACGAGCAGTACGTC.

This clone has a handful of counts. The J gene is TRBJ2-5, the V gene TRBV27; tentatively, D is TRBD2 (5 bases). V lost 3 bases and J 4 bases, leaving 9 bases between the germline ends. CDR3 length: 13 residues. CDR1 is MNHEY, CDR2 SMNVEV, per germline (reference sequence). The CDR3 DNA is TGTGCCAGCAGTTTCCGGGATCGAGAGACCCAGTACTTC. It encodes CASSFRDRETQYF.

In regard to this clone: The sample has other DNA sequences that encode this CDR3 too. The chain employs TRBV4-2 and TRBJ1-1; the match to TRBD1 covers 10 bases. This CDR3 is 15 amino acids long. V shed 1 base, J shed 4 bases, and the junction held 3 bases outside the gene matches. The germline V gene encodes CDR1 LGHNA and CDR2 YNFKEQ. The CDR3 reads CASSQARTGGTEAFF. CDR3 DNA: TGTGCCAGCAGCCAAGCTAGGACAGGGGGCACTGAAGCTTTCTTT.

The DNA of the CDR3 is TGTGCCAGCAGCTTAGGGGGCCAACTGTTTTTT. Amino acid sequence: CASSLGGQLFF. The genes are TRBV11-2 and TRBJ1-4, with a tentative D call TRBD1 (5 bases). CDR1 and CDR2 (germline): SGHAT, FQNNGV. V lost 1 base, J lost 12 bases, and 6 bases lay in between. The CDR3 length is 11 residues.

This chain connects TRBV15 to TRBJ2-2, with 8 nucleotides matching TRBD2. CDR3 length: 15 residues. The V and J ends lost 1 base and 6 bases, in that order; junction bases with no gene match: 4. Germline V gene data show CDR1 as LNHNV and CDR2 as YYDKDF (reference sequence). The CDR3 region has the DNA TGTGCCACCAGCAGAGCGGGGGGGCGGGCCGGGGAGCTGTTTTTT. Translation: CATSRAGGRAGELFF.

The genes are TRBV28 and TRBJ2-3, with unresolved D. The germline V and J ends were trimmed by 7 bases and 7 bases, with 9 bases remaining between them. The CDR3 consists of 11 residues. Per germline, CDR1 MDHEN and CDR2 SYDVKM. CDR3 protein: CASTAQNTQYF. The DNA for the CDR3 is TGTGCCAGCACCGCACAAAATACGCAGTATTTT.

This chain joins TRBV6-5 and TRBJ1-2; tentatively, D is TRBD1 (6 bases). CDR1 and CDR2 (germline): MNHEY, SVGAGI. V was shortened by 7 bases and J by 8 bases, with 20 bases between the two germline ends. This CDR3 comprises 14 residues. CDR3 residues: CASTTQGSLGGYTF. As DNA, the CDR3 is TGTGCCAGCACAACCCAGGGGTCTCTCGGGGGCTACACCTTC.

Only a few counts were recorded for this clone. The chain is built from TRBV7-2 and TRBJ1-2; 10 bases map to TRBD1. J lost 3 bases, V lost 0 bases, and 1 base had no gene match. Germline CDR1 and CDR2: SGHTA and FQGNSA. CDR3 length: 15 amino acids. CDR3 sequence (DNA): TGTGCCAGCAGCTTAGCCGGGACAGGGGACTATGGCTACACCTTC. It encodes CASSLAGTGDYGYTF. Looking up the rest from reference TRBV7-2 and TRBJ1-2 gives the full variable domain: GAGVSQSPSNKVTEKGKDVELRCDPISGHTALYWYRQSLGQGLEFLIYFQGNSAPDKSGLPSDRFSAERTGGSVSTLTIQRTQQEDSAVYLCASSLAGTGDYGYTFGSGTRLTVV.

The CDR3 coding sequence is TGTGCCAGCAGTCCGGTACAGGGCTCGGATCAGCCCCAGCATTTT. Translation: CASSPVQGSDQPQHF. The V call is TRBV28, the J call TRBJ1-5; D is perhaps TRBD1 (6 bases). Trimming shortened V by 5 bases and J by 5 bases, and 16 bases separated the two germline ends. The V gene's germline CDR1 is MDHEN and CDR2 SYDVKM. CDR3 length: 15 residues.

The chain links TRBV9 to TRBJ2-7; 14 bases align to TRBD2. CDR3 size: 15 residues. Germline lookup yields CDR1 SGDLS and CDR2 YYNGEE. V was clipped by 4 bases and J by 3 bases; unmatched bases: 3. CDR3 coding DNA: TGTGCCAGCAGCCCGGGACTAGCGGGGGTCTACGAGCAGTACTTC. It is translated as CASSPGLAGVYEQYF.

The chain links TRBV5-1 to TRBJ2-3, with TRBD2 identical over 8 bases. Per germline, CDR1 SGHRS and CDR2 YFSETQ. The length of the CDR3 is 16 residues. V lost 0 bases to trimming and J lost 5 bases; unmatched junction nucleotides: 8. The CDR3, as DNA: TGCGCCAGCAGCTTGGCCTTGCGGGGGGAGGGAGATACGCAGTATTTT. This sequence encodes CASSLALRGEGDTQYF.

The CDR3 loop reads CAIRGQANLFGYTF. CDR3 in DNA: TGTGCCATCAGGGGACAGGCTAACCTATTCGGCTACACCTTC. The chain carries TRBV10-3 and TRBJ1-2; TRBD1 agrees at 8 bases. This CDR3 spans 14 amino acids. CDR1 and CDR2 (germline): ENHRY, SYGVKD. Germline trimming cut 6 bases from V and 8 bases from J; bases unmatched to any gene: 11.

J is TRBJ1-4 and V is TRBV19, with 10 bases that match TRBD1. The V gene's germline CDR1 is LNHDA and CDR2 SQIVND (reference sequence). This CDR3 has 16 residues. Germline trimming cut 8 bases from V and 2 bases from J; bases unmatched to any gene: 8. The CDR3 nucleotides are TGTGCCAGTTCCAGACAGGGGGCGATGACTAATGAAAAACTGTTTTTT. Translated: CASSRQGAMTNEKLFF.

This clone was seen a handful of times. The V call is TRBV5-1, the J call TRBJ2-7, with 8 bases lining up with TRBD2. Germline V gives CDR1 SGHRS, CDR2 YFSETQ. The CDR3 has 9 amino acids. The CDR3 loop reads CASSLGGDV. For the CDR3, the DNA is TGCGCCAGCAGCCTCGGGGGGGACGTC.

As concerns this clone: The CDR3 does not end in the conserved phenylalanine or tryptophan, so this is likely a read error. The limits of the CDR3 on the DNA are not certain, so only TCRdb's listed CDR3 is given. The V gene is TRBV7-9, the J gene TRBJ1-3; TRBD1, as called in the table, went unchecked against the DNA. Counting both end residues, the CDR3 totals 8 amino acids. Germline CDR1 is SEHNR and CDR2 is FQNEAQ (reference sequence). This CDR3 is CASSLYRL.

The sample holds a few counts of this clone. V usage is TRBV6-5 and J usage is TRBJ1-2; no reliable D call. CDR3 size: 14 residues. Trimming took 8 bases from V and 2 from J, leaving 15 bases between them. CDR1 is MNHEY and CDR2 is SVGAGI in the germline V gene. CDR3 nucleotide sequence: TGTGCCAGCCGGAAAACGGCGGAGAACTATGGCTACACCTTC. This translates into CASRKTAENYGYTF.

The V call is TRBV10-1, the J call TRBJ1-1; TRBD1 might be the D (5 bases). Trimming removed 4 bases from V and 4 bases from J, with 13 bases in between. CDR3 length: 14 residues. Germline assignment: CDR1 WNHNN and CDR2 SYGVQD (reference sequence). The CDR3 is CASSGQRQSTEAFF. The CDR3 region has the DNA TGCGCCAGCAGTGGGCAAAGACAGAGCACTGAAGCTTTCTTT.

This clone has just a few counts. The V gene is TRBV6-6, the J gene TRBJ1-2; 7 bases match TRBD1. This CDR3 region has 13 residues. With 6 bases clipped from V and 3 bases from J, the junction kept 4 bases outside the gene matches. CDR1 MNHNY and CDR2 SVGAGI come from the germline V gene (reference sequence). In DNA form, the CDR3 reads TGTGCCAGCAGACCACAGGGGTACTATGGCTACACCTTC. This gives the protein CASRPQGYYGYTF.

The CDR3 region has the DNA TGTGCCAGCACGGGGAACACTGAAGCTTTCTTT. This codes for CASTGNTEAFF. This chain connects TRBV6-5 to TRBJ1-1, with no clear D. Looked up from germline, CDR1 is MNHEY and CDR2 is SVGAGI. V was pared by 7 bases and J by 1 base, with 4 bases between. The CDR3 is made up of 11 amino acids.